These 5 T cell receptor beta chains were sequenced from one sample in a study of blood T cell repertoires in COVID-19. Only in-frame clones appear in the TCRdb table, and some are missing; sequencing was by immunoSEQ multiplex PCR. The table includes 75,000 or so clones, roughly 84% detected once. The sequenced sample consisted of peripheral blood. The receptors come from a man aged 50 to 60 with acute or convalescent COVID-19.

CDR3 DNA: TGTGCCAGCAGACCACGGGGACAGGGTAGCAATCAGCCCCAGCATTTT. As protein: CASRPRGQGSNQPQHF. The V call is TRBV27, the J call TRBJ1-5; 9 positions match TRBD1. The V and J ends lost 6 bases and 0 bases, in that order; junction bases with no gene match: 6. The germline V gene encodes CDR1 MNHEY and CDR2 SMNVEV (reference sequence). This CDR3 region has 16 residues.

The DNA for the CDR3 is TGTGCCAGTATCGACAGGGGGTTGGGAAGCAATCAGCCCCAGCATTTT. It is translated as CASIDRGLGSNQPQHF. The chain couples TRBV19 to TRBJ1-5, with 9 bases matching TRBD1. The ends lost 7 bases at V and 1 base at J; junction bases unmatched: 8. This CDR3 is built from 16 residues. Per the germline V gene, CDR1 is LNHDA and CDR2 is SQIVND (reference sequence).

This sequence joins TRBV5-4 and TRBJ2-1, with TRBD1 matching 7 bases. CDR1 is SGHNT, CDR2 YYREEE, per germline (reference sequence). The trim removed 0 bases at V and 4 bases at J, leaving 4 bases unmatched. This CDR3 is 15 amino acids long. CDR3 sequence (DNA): TGTGCCAGCAGCTTGGGACAGGGACAGTACAATGAGCAGTTCTTC. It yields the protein CASSLGQGQYNEQFF.

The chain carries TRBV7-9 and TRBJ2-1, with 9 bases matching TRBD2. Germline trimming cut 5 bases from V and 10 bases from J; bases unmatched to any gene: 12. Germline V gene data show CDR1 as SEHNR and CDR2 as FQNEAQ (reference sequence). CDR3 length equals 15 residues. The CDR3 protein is CASSTPLGLAEEQFF. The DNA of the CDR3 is TGTGCCAGCAGCACCCCTCTGGGACTAGCCGAGGAGCAGTTCTTC.

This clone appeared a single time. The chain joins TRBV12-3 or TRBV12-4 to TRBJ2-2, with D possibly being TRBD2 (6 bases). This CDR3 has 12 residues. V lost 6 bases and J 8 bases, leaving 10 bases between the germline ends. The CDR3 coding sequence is TGTGCCAGCAGAATCGGGGGTGGGGAGCTGTTTTTT. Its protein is CASRIGGGELFF.